Presented here are 10 T cell receptor beta chains from one specimen sequenced in a study of blood T cell repertoires in COVID-19. The method was immunoSEQ multiplex PCR; TCRdb's version includes in-frame clones alone and lacks a portion of them. The sample has around 290,000 clones; approximately 86% are singletons. The specimen sequenced was peripheral blood. The receptor set was obtained from a woman between 70 and 85 years old with COVID-19, enrolled during active disease.

The chain couples TRBV7-3 to TRBJ2-1, with D possibly matching TRBD1 (5 bases). The CDR3 spans 14 residues. V was cut by 5 bases and J by 8 bases, with 16 bases left in between. Germline assignment: CDR1 SGHTA and CDR2 FQGTGA. CDR3: CASSPTGARHEQFF. The CDR3 nucleotides are TGTGCCAGCAGCCCCACTGGGGCGAGACATGAGCAGTTCTTC.

The J gene is TRBJ1-2, the V gene TRBV18; 9 nucleotides align to TRBD1. Per germline, CDR1 KGHSH and CDR2 LQKENI. The CDR3 contains 14 residues. V shed 8 bases, J shed 7 bases, and the junction held 11 bases outside the gene matches. CDR3 nucleotide sequence: TGTGCCAGCGCCAACATAACAGGGGGCCCTGGCTACACCTTC. Encoded protein: CASANITGGPGYTF.

This chain links TRBV5-1 with TRBJ2-3; 9 nucleotides line up with TRBD1. Germline CDR1 reads SGHRS; CDR2 reads YFSETQ. The ends lost 4 bases at V and 6 bases at J; junction bases unmatched: 9. CDR3 length: 15 amino acids. CDR3 DNA sequence: TGCGCCAGCAGCCCGGGACAGGGCGAATCCGATACGCAGTATTTT. As protein: CASSPGQGESDTQYF.

This clone appeared a single time. This chain uses TRBV9 with TRBJ1-1; 8 bases agree with TRBD1. This CDR3 comprises 17 residues. Germline trimming cut 0 bases from V and 1 base from J; bases unmatched to any gene: 8. Per the germline V gene, CDR1 is SGDLS and CDR2 is YYNGEE. The CDR3 reads CASSVDGRGRENTEAFF. The CDR3 DNA sequence: TGTGCCAGCAGCGTAGATGGCAGGGGGCGCGAGAACACTGAAGCTTTCTTT.

V gene TRBV24-1 combines with J gene TRBJ2-2; TRBD2 might be the D (7 bases). CDR1 KGHDR and CDR2 SFDVKD come from the germline V gene. This CDR3 comprises 16 residues. V gave up 6 bases and J gave up 7 bases, with 20 bases separating them. The CDR3 loop is CATSSSVGGRIGELFF. The CDR3 DNA is TGTGCCACCAGTTCGAGTGTCGGGGGGCGGATCGGGGAGCTGTTTTTT.

This clone showed up many times. The chain couples TRBV6-6 to TRBJ2-7; 7 positions match TRBD2. This CDR3 is built from 13 residues. V gave up 7 bases and J gave up 3 bases; unmatched junction bases: 6. Germline V gene data show CDR1 as MNHNY and CDR2 as SVGAGI (reference sequence). CDR3 sequence (DNA): TGTGCCAGCAAGGGGACTACCGACTACGAGCAGTACTTC. This encodes CASKGTTDYEQYF.

The V and J genes are TRBV6-5 and TRBJ2-7; 7 nucleotides align to TRBD1. Germline trimming cut 6 bases from V and 3 bases from J; bases unmatched to any gene: 5. The CDR3 is 13 residues long. Looked up from germline, CDR1 is MNHEY and CDR2 is SVGAGI. CDR3 DNA sequence: TGTGCCAGCAGCCGGGGACAGATCTACGAGCAGTACTTC. It encodes CASSRGQIYEQYF.

V gene TRBV27 combines with J gene TRBJ1-1; TRBD1 might be the D (6 bases). CDR1 is MNHEY, CDR2 SMNVEV, per germline (reference sequence). CDR3 length: 15 amino acids. Trimming shortened V by 5 bases and J by 1 base, and 14 bases separated the two germline ends. CDR3 in DNA: TGTGCCAGCAGTGGGGGCGACAGCCCGAACACTGAAGCTTTCTTT. It encodes CASSGGDSPNTEAFF.

The V call is TRBV19, the J call TRBJ1-6; perhaps TRBD1 as D (5 bases). V was cut by 0 bases and J by 0 bases, with 12 bases left in between. CDR1 and CDR2 from the germline V gene are LNHDA and SQIVND (reference sequence). The CDR3 runs to 18 residues. As DNA, the CDR3 is TGTGCCAGTAGTATAGACGGGACTCGGAGCTCCTATAATTCACCCCTCCACTTT. Translation gives CASSIDGTRSSYNSPLHF.

The chain uses TRBV6-1 and TRBJ1-1, with TRBD1 matching 7 bases. V trimming: 1 base; J trimming: 8 bases; junction bases outside the gene matches: 7. The CDR3 is made up of 14 amino acids. Germline loops: CDR1 MNHNS, CDR2 SASEGT. The CDR3 DNA is TGTGCCAGCAGTGAAGAGGGGGCACCAACAGAAGCTTTCTTT. Translated, it gives CASSEEGAPTEAFF.